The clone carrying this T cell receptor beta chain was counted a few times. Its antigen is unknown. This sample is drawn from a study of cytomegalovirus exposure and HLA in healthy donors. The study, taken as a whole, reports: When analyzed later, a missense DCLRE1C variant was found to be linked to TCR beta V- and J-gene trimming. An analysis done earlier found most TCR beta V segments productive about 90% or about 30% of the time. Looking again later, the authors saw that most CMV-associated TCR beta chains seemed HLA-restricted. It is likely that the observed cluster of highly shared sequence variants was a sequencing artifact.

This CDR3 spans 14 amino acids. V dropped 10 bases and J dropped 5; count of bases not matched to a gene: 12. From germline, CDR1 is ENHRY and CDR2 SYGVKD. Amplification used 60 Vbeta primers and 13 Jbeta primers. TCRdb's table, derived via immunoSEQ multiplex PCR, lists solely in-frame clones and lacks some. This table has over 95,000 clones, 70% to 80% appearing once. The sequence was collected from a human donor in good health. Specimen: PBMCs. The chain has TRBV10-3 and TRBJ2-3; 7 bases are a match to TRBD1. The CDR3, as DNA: TGTGCCACCAGACAGGGTGTGAGCGGAGATACGCAGTATTTT. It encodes CATRQGVSGDTQYF.